The TCR beta chain described here comes from a study of blood T cell repertoires in COVID-19. As for the study in general: Researchers got acute and convalescent COVID-19 samples from the United States, Italy and Spain. In each case, the material was cDNA or gDNA derived from T cells, B-cell-depleted T cells, or PBMCs.

Germline V lookup: CDR1 SGDLS, CDR2 YYNGEE. Unmatched junction bases numbered 7, after V lost 4 bases and J lost 4 bases. The CDR3 extends over 14 amino acids. Assay used: immunoSEQ multiplex PCR; TCRdb lists only in-frame clones, some missing. The data contain 250,000 to 400,000 clones, more than 70% of them seen just once; the ten biggest clones take up over 4%. Clinical history reported by participants formed the basis on which cohorts were assigned. The recovered donors of Cohort 3 showed two negative PCRs, clearance, or symptom resolution. The clonotype originates from a woman in her 30s who had recovered from COVID-19. The rearrangement uses TRBV9 and TRBJ1-2, with 7 nucleotides matching TRBD1. Sequencing was performed on PBMCs or T cells enriched from blood (not recorded which). The CDR3 DNA follows: TGTGCCAGCAGCCCCAGCACAGGGGCCTATGGCTACACCTTC. This encodes CASSPSTGAYGYTF.